Included here is one T cell receptor (beta chain) sequence, with context. The CDR3 consists of 17 residues. V was clipped by 5 bases and J by 5 bases; unmatched bases: 12. Germline V CDR1 and CDR2: SEHNR, FQNEAQ (reference sequence). The source of the sample is a study of T cells in Graves' hyperthyroidism and ophthalmopathy. The overall study: Pretreatment peripheral blood was obtained at initial diagnosis.

Using RNA transcripts as the source, TCR beta CDR3 regions were amplified. First-round RT-PCR of the TCR CDR3 relied on the HTBI primer set. Using its own MiXCR run on the multiplex PCR reads, TCRdb lists one record per CDR3 protein. The sample includes about 560,000 distinct CDR3 sequences, around 15% of them seen just once. This chain connects TRBV7-9 to TRBJ1-6; 7 bases agree with TRBD1. The specimen sequenced was blood. This clonotype originated in a woman aged 18-35 years with Graves' hyperthyroidism. The CDR3 is CASSHRLGTADNSPLHF. The DNA of the CDR3 is TGTGCCAGCAGCCATCGACTCGGGACAGCCGATAATTCACCCCTCCACTTT.